The 15 T cell receptor beta chains listed next were all sequenced from one sample in a study of CD8 T cells in Susac syndrome. Random hexamers served to reverse transcribe about 0.5 to 1 ug RNA. A single record per CDR3 protein comes from TCRdb applying MiXCR to the immunoSEQ multiplex PCR reads. The sample has some 200,000 distinct CDR3 sequences; roughly 90% are singletons. Input material: CD4+ T cells from PBMCs. All receptors derive from a human donor with Susac syndrome.

This clonotype was counted a few times. J is TRBJ2-7 and V is TRBV28, with D possibly being TRBD2 (7 bases). The CDR3 consists of 13 residues. Trimming stripped 7 bases from V and 4 bases from J, with 14 bases between. Germline V lookup: CDR1 MDHEN, CDR2 SYDVKM. CDR3 coding DNA: TGTGCCAGCAACGGGGGGCGACCATACGAGCAGTACTTC. Its protein product is CASNGGRPYEQYF. The entire variable domain, with the rest obtained from reference TRBV28 and TRBJ2-7, is as follows: DVKVTQSSRYLVKRTGEKVFLECVQDMDHENMFWYRQDPGLGLRLIYFSYDVKMKEKGDIPEGYSVSREKKERFSLILESASTNQTSMYLCASNGGRPYEQYFGPGTRLTVT.

The chain joins TRBV7-3 to TRBJ1-2; 8 nucleotides agree with TRBD1. J was trimmed by 4 bases and V by 5 bases; bases with no gene match: 9. The CDR3 extends over 15 amino acids. The germline gives CDR1 SGHTA, CDR2 FQGTGA. Here the CDR3 DNA reads TGTGCCAGCAGCATGACAGGGGATTTGGTCTATGGCTACACCTTC. Its protein product is CASSMTGDLVYGYTF.

This rearrangement joins TRBV12-3 or TRBV12-4 to TRBJ2-7; 10 bases fit TRBD2. V dropped 3 bases and J dropped 3; count of bases not matched to a gene: 5. This CDR3 is 15 amino acids long. The CDR3 DNA reads TGTGCCAGCAGTTTGAGGGCTAGCGGGAGCTACGAGCAGTACTTC. It encodes CASSLRASGSYEQYF.

The rearrangement uses TRBV5-1 and TRBJ1-5; D unclear. The V end was cut by 4 bases, the J end by 0 bases, with 20 bases between. This CDR3 comprises 18 residues. The germline V gene has CDR1 SGHRS and CDR2 YFSETQ. CDR3 protein: CASSPSGPKTLSNQPQHF. The CDR3 region has the DNA TGCGCCAGCAGCCCCAGTGGGCCCAAGACCCTTAGCAATCAGCCCCAGCATTTT.

V usage is TRBV5-1 and J usage is TRBJ2-3; 9 nucleotides match TRBD1. The CDR3 consists of 15 residues. V lost 0 bases and J lost 4; bases outside the gene matches: 3. Germline V gives CDR1 SGHRS, CDR2 YFSETQ. Here the CDR3 reads CASSLADRGADTQYF. The CDR3 coding sequence is TGCGCCAGCAGCTTGGCGGACAGGGGCGCAGATACGCAGTATTTT.

The rearrangement uses TRBV2 and TRBJ2-3; 8 bases line up with TRBD2. The V gene end was trimmed by 8 bases and the J gene end by 0 bases; junction bases not matched to a gene: 7. The CDR3 has 15 amino acids. Germline V gene data show CDR1 as SNHLY and CDR2 as FYNNEI. CDR3 residues: CASDPSGHSTDTQYF. In DNA, the CDR3 is TGTGCCAGCGATCCTAGCGGGCACAGCACAGATACGCAGTATTTT.

This clonotype appeared a few times. V usage is TRBV4-1 and J usage is TRBJ2-7; perhaps D is TRBD1 or TRBD2 (5 bases each). Germline V gene data show CDR1 as MGHRA and CDR2 as YSYEKL. The CDR3 consists of 13 residues. V gave up 4 bases and J gave up 5 bases, with 12 bases separating them. The CDR3 region is CASSRWGLHEQYF. DNA of the CDR3: TGCGCCAGCAGCCGCTGGGGGTTGCACGAGCAGTACTTC.

V and J are TRBV7-9 and TRBJ1-1; D uncertain. The germline V and J ends were trimmed by 6 bases and 1 base, with 9 bases remaining between them. This CDR3 region has 13 residues. Germline V lookup: CDR1 SEHNR, CDR2 FQNEAQ (reference sequence). CDR3 loop: CASSVEENTEAFF. The CDR3 coding sequence is TGTGCCAGCAGTGTCGAGGAGAACACTGAAGCTTTCTTT.

This chain's CDR3 is CASKTSGHNEQFF. Here the CDR3 DNA reads TGTGCCAGCAAGACTAGCGGACACAATGAGCAGTTCTTC. The chain joins TRBV2 to TRBJ2-1, with TRBD2 identical over 9 bases. This CDR3 spans 13 amino acids. Germline values: CDR1 SNHLY, CDR2 FYNNEI. V lost 7 bases, J lost 5 bases, and 3 bases stayed unmatched.

This sequence joins TRBV6-1 and TRBJ1-1; 11 positions agree with TRBD1. Germline loops: CDR1 MNHNS, CDR2 SASEGT. Unmatched junction bases numbered 5, after V lost 9 bases and J lost 5 bases. This CDR3 is 13 amino acids long. CDR3 region: CASADRGRTEAFF. The CDR3, as DNA: TGTGCCAGTGCGGACAGGGGGCGAACTGAAGCTTTCTTT.

This chain uses TRBV19 with TRBJ1-1; D ambiguous. The CDR3 spans 13 residues. Germline V lookup: CDR1 LNHDA, CDR2 SQIVND (reference sequence). With 10 bases removed from V and 5 bases from J, the gap between germline ends came to 17 bases. CDR3 sequence (DNA): TGTGCCACTCAACCGTCCCGAGGGACTGAAGCTTTCTTT. Translation gives CATQPSRGTEAFF.

This chain uses TRBV5-1 with TRBJ2-2, with D possibly being TRBD1 (6 bases). Germline V gives CDR1 SGHRS, CDR2 YFSETQ. V was shortened by 3 bases and J by 0 bases, with 9 bases between the two germline ends. This CDR3 region has 15 residues. For the CDR3, the DNA is TGCGCCAGCAGCTGGGACATAGCGAACACCGGGGAGCTGTTTTTT. Translating gives CASSWDIANTGELFF.

V usage is TRBV20-1 and J usage is TRBJ2-5, with D tentatively TRBD2 (5 bases). CDR1 and CDR2 (germline): DFQATT, SNEGSKA (reference sequence). This CDR3 comprises 13 residues. The CDR3 loop reads CSQMKAGPETQYF. CDR3 bases: TGCAGCCAAATGAAGGCGGGTCCGGAGACCCAGTACTTC.

The CDR3 here is CASSLLADRTGELFF. The CDR3 coding sequence is TGTGCCAGCAGCCTACTGGCGGATCGCACCGGGGAGCTGTTTTTT. This sequence joins TRBV11-2 and TRBJ2-2; D gene unclear. The ends were cut back, 5 bases at V and 4 bases at J, with 14 bases in the middle. Germline V gene data show CDR1 as SGHAT and CDR2 as FQNNGV. The length of the CDR3 is 15 residues.

The chain couples TRBV18 to TRBJ1-1, with a weak D call TRBD1 (5 bases). This CDR3 has 13 amino acids. Trimming pared 6 bases from V and 1 base from J, leaving 9 bases between. Germline V lookup: CDR1 KGHSH, CDR2 LQKENI. The CDR3 DNA follows: TGTGCCAGCTCGTCGGACACGAACACTGAAGCTTTCTTT. Translated: CASSSDTNTEAFF.